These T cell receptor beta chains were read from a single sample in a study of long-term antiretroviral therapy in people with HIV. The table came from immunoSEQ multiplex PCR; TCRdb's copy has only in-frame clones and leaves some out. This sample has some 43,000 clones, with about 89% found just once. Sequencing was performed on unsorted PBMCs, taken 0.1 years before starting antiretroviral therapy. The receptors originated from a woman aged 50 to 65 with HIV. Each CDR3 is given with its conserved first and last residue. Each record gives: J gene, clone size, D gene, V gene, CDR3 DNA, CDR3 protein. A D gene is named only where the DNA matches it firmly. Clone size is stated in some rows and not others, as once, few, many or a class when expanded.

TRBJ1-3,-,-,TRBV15,TGTGCCACCAGCCTCCGGGACCCTGGAAACACCATATATTTT,CATSLRDPGNTIYF
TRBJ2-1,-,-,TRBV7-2,TGTGCCAGCAGCCCGAGGGCTAGCTTGTTCAATGAGCAGTTCTTC,CASSPRASLFNEQFF
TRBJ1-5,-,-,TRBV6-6,TGTGCCAGCAGTTCCGGGGATAGCAATCAGCCCCAGCATTTT,CASSSGDSNQPQHF
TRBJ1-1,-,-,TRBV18,TGTGCCAGCTCGGTCGGACTCCCGAACACTGAAGCTTTCTTT,CASSVGLPNTEAFF
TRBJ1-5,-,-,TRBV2,TGTGCCAGCAGGGGCACAGGGCCCAATCAGCCCCAGCATTTT,CASRGTGPNQPQHF
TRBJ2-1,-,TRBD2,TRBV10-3,TGTGCCATCAGTGAGGGGGCTAGCGGGGGCAACTATGAGCAGTTCTTC,CAISEGASGGNYEQFF
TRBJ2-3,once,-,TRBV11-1,TGTGCCAGCAGCTTAGGGGTGGCCAGAACAGATACGCAGTATTTT,CASSLGVARTDTQYF
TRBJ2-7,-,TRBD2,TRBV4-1,TGCGCCAGCAGCCATAAACCTTCCGGGGGGGGCCCCGAGCAGTACTTC,CASSHKPSGGGPEQYF
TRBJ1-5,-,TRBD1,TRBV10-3,TGTGCCATCAGACAGGGGGAAGGCAATCAGCCCCAGCATTTT,CAIRQGEGNQPQHF
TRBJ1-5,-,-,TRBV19,TGTGCCAGTAGTATGGGGCAGTTCAATCAGCCCCAGCATTTT,CASSMGQFNQPQHF
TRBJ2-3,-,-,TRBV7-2,TGTGCCAGCAGCCCCGAGCCGACGCAGTATTTT,CASSPEPTQYF
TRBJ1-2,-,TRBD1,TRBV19,TGTGCCAGTAGTAATGGCCCCGGGACAGCCTTCTATGGCTACACCTTC,CASSNGPGTAFYGYTF
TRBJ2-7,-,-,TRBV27,TGTGCCAGCAGTTGGGCAGGGCCCACCTACGAGCAGTACTTC,CASSWAGPTYEQYF
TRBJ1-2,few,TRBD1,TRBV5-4,TGTGCCAGCAGCCACCAGGGGGCCGGTGGCTACACCTTC,CASSHQGAGGYTF
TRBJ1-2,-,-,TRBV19,TGTGCCAGTAGTATGCCCCCAGGGACTAACTATGGCTACACCTTC,CASSMPPGTNYGYTF
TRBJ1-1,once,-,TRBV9,TGTGCCAGCAGCGAGGGGGTGGGGACAAGAACTGAAGCTTTCTTT,CASSEGVGTRTEAFF
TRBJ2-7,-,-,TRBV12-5,TGTGCTAGTGGTTTGGGGCAGGGGTACGAGCAGTACTTC,CASGLGQGYEQYF
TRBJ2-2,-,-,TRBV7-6,TGTGCCAGCAGCTTACAGTTCGCCGGGGAGCTGTTTTTT,CASSLQFAGELFF
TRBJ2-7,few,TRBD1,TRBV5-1,TGCGCCAGCAGCTTGGCCGGGACAGGGAAGGGCGAGCAGTACTTC,CASSLAGTGKGEQYF
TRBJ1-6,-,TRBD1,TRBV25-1,TGTGCCAGCAGTGAATCAGACAGGGGCAATTCACCCCTCCACTTT,CASSESDRGNSPLHF
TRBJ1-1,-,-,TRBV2,TGTGCCAGCAGTTGGGGGAACACTGAAGCTTTCTTT,CASSWGNTEAFF
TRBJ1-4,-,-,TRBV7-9,TGTGCCAGCAGCTTCCCCCGAGGTGCAACTAATGAAAAACTGTTTTTT,CASSFPRGATNEKLFF
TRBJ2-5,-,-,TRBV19,TGTGCCAGTAGTATAGGCGGGTACCAAGAGACCCAGTACTTC,CASSIGGYQETQYF
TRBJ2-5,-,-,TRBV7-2,TGTGCCAGCAGACTAACCGGACTGGACCAAGAGACCCAGTACTTC,CASRLTGLDQETQYF
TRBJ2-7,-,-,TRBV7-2,TGTGCCAGCAGCTTAGTAAGTCTCTCCTACGAGCAGTACTTC,CASSLVSLSYEQYF
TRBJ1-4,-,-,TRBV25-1,TGTGCCAGCAGTGGTCGTAGGGGGGGGGCGAGTGTAAAACTGTTTTTT,CASSGRRGGASVKLFF
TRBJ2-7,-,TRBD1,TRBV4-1,TGCGCCAGCAGCCAAGTCCGCCAGGGGGCTGACGAGCAGTACTTC,CASSQVRQGADEQYF
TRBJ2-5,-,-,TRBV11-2,TGTGCCAGCAGCTACGGACAGTTGGAGACCCAGTACTTC,CASSYGQLETQYF
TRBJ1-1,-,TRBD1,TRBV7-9,TGTGCCAGCAGCCTCACGGACAGGGGCACTGAAGCTTTCTTT,CASSLTDRGTEAFF